These 8 T cell receptor beta chains share one sample of origin, sequenced in a study of molecular identifiers for immune sequencing clone quantification. Each CDR3 protein is one row after TCRdb ran MiXCR on the PCR reads. The sample comprises 85,000 to 100,000 distinct CDR3 sequences, 24% of which are singletons, and roughly 0.94% rests with the top ten. The sequencing input was naive CD8+ T cells from blood, with Jurkat cell RNA spiked in. Subset: FACS-sorted CD8+CD4-CCR7+CD45RA+ naive T cells. All receptors derive from a human donor in good health. Some libraries in this study had Jurkat cell RNA spiked in.

This clonotype was counted at least ten times. This sequence joins TRBV5-8 and TRBJ2-3, with 7 bases that match TRBD2. CDR3 length: 16 residues. The germline V gene has CDR1 SGHTS and CDR2 YDEGEE. Losses at the gene ends were 2 bases for V and 1 base for J; bases not matched to a gene: 7. This CDR3 is CASSFTGRYGTDTQYF. CDR3 DNA: TGTGCCAGCAGCTTTACCGGGAGGTACGGCACAGATACGCAGTATTTT.

The genes are TRBV9 and TRBJ2-3; TRBD1 matches 7 bases. V was clipped by 4 bases and J by 2 bases; unmatched bases: 4. CDR1 SGDLS and CDR2 YYNGEE come from the germline V gene. The CDR3 is 14 residues long. CDR3 in amino acids: CASSTTGFTDTQYF. The CDR3 DNA is TGTGCCAGCAGCACGACAGGGTTCACAGATACGCAGTATTTT.

The genes are TRBV11-1 and TRBJ1-1, with D possibly TRBD1 on 5 matching bases. V was clipped by 5 bases and J by 0 bases, with 10 bases between them. This CDR3 comprises 14 residues. Germline CDR1 reads SGHAT; CDR2 reads FQDESV (reference sequence). Here the CDR3 reads CASSPLGLNTEAFF. The CDR3 region has the DNA TGTGCCAGCAGCCCACTGGGACTGAACACTGAAGCTTTCTTT.

This clonotype was counted ten times or more. V and J are TRBV29-1 and TRBJ2-3; 8 positions agree with TRBD1. The CDR3 totals 18 residues. J was trimmed by 4 bases and V by 3 bases; bases with no gene match: 18. Germline V gene lookup returns CDR1 SQVTM and CDR2 ANQGSEA. Written as DNA, the CDR3 is TGCAGCGTTGAGGGAATGATATGGACAGGGAGTGTGTCAGATACGCAGTATTTT. It specifies CSVEGMIWTGSVSDTQYF.

This clonotype appeared many times. The chain couples TRBV28 to TRBJ1-5; 7 bases fit TRBD1. J was trimmed by 4 bases and V by 6 bases; bases with no gene match: 9. This CDR3 region has 15 residues. Germline CDR1 and CDR2: MDHEN and SYDVKM. The CDR3, as DNA: TGTGCCAGCAGGGCCGGGACAGCGATTAATCAGCCCCAGCATTTT. Protein product: CASRAGTAINQPQHF.

In this sample, this clonotype turned up many times. The chain carries TRBV6-1 and TRBJ1-1; possible D gene TRBD1, 5 bases. Germline V lookup: CDR1 MNHNS, CDR2 SASEGT. The CDR3 loop spans 18 amino acids. The V end was cut by 2 bases, the J end by 4 bases, with 23 bases between. Written as DNA, the CDR3 is TGTGCCAGCAGTGAACTCAACAGGCCTTCAAGGCGCGGCACTGAAGCTTTCTTT. Protein sequence: CASSELNRPSRRGTEAFF.

This clonotype was counted ten times or more. The chain links TRBV4-2 to TRBJ2-7; maybe TRBD2 (6 bases). V was clipped by 1 base and J by 6 bases, with 10 bases between them. The CDR3 totals 13 residues. Germline V gene lookup returns CDR1 LGHNA and CDR2 YNFKEQ. CDR3 loop: CASSQAGVGEQYF. CDR3 bases: TGTGCCAGCAGCCAAGCGGGGGTGGGCGAGCAGTACTTC.

In the case of this clonotype: A much larger clonotype is one base distant, so this may be a read error. The chain joins TRBV9 to TRBJ2-5; D may be TRBD1 (5 bases). The CDR3 contains 15 residues. The germline CDR1 and CDR2 sequences are SGDLS and YYNGEE. V lost 4 bases, J lost 2 bases, and 15 bases lay in between. CDR3 region: CASSSQDSEQETQYF. As DNA, the CDR3 is TGTGCCAGCAGCTCTCAAGACAGCGAACAAGAGACCCAGTACTTC. The full variable domain, completed using reference TRBV9 and TRBJ2-5, is DSGVTQTPKHLITATGQRVTLRCSPRSGDLSVYWYQQSLDQGLQFLIQYYNGEERAKGNILERFSAQQFPDLHSELNLSSLELGDSALYFCASSSQDSEQETQYFGPGTRLLVL.